This T cell receptor beta chain was observed in a study of T cell responses to AZD1222 COVID-19 vaccine. A note on this clone: Its antigen remains unknown.

Findings of the study overall: Females made up more of the donors, who were largely white British, and clonal diversity may have come out too low.

Germline lookup yields CDR1 MGHDK and CDR2 SYGVNS. V was pared by 3 bases and J by 7 bases, with 10 bases between. There are 14 residues in the CDR3. Profiling relied on immunoSEQ multiplex PCR, and the TCRdb table lists in-frame clones only, not all of them. The table has about 200,000 clones, around 88% seen once; the top ten hold 7.7%. V and J are TRBV25-1 and TRBJ1-6; a possible D gene is TRBD1 (5 bases). Sequenced here: peripheral blood, sampled on day 0 of AZD1222 vaccination. The sequence came from an adult in good health. CDR3 coding DNA: TGTGCCAGCAGTGAGCAGGGCATGAATTCACCCCTCCACTTT. Encoded protein: CASSEQGMNSPLHF.